This record concerns one TCR beta chain sequence. Its specificity is unknown. The source of the sample is a study of multiple sclerosis patients with progressive multifocal leukoencephalopathy. V shed 4 bases and J shed 5 bases, with 12 bases lying between them. This CDR3 is 13 amino acids long. CDR1 SGHKS and CDR2 YYEKEE come from the germline V gene (reference sequence). Study results and caveats: In most PML patients, TRB repertoires appeared less diverse by entropy.

Every PCR reaction included synthetic inline CDR3 controls for all V-J pairings. The assay was immunoSEQ multiplex PCR, and TCRdb's table has in-frame clones only and misses some. This table has 30,000 or so clones, approximately 88% appearing once. Time point in this sample: time of PML onset. This material consisted of PBMCs, taken from a patient treated with natalizumab. The receptor was isolated from a woman aged 40-49 years with progressive multifocal leukoencephalopathy. The chain recombines TRBV5-5 with TRBJ1-1; tentative D call: TRBD1 (5 bases). The DNA of the CDR3 is TGTGCCAGCAGCCTTGAGGGGTGGACTGAAGCTTTCTTT. Translated, it gives CASSLEGWTEAFF.